The next 10 T cell receptor beta chains were all read from a single sample in a study of T cells in localized non-small cell lung cancer. Some clones are missing from TCRdb's copy, which holds only in-frame ones; the method was immunoSEQ multiplex PCR. The sample lists 25,000 to 35,000 clones; 84% were seen once. The input for sequencing was peripheral blood mononuclear cells, taken before any cancer treatment. Source of these receptors: a man aged 35 to 69 with stage III lung adenocarcinoma.

The chain combines TRBV15 with TRBJ1-4; tentatively, D is TRBD1 (6 bases). The CDR3 runs to 15 residues. Germline values: CDR1 LNHNV, CDR2 YYDKDF (reference sequence). V was shortened by 0 bases and J by 8 bases, with 13 bases between the two germline ends. CDR3 in amino acids: CATSREGAVGEKLFF. As DNA, the CDR3 is TGTGCCACCAGCAGAGAGGGGGCTGTGGGGGAAAAACTGTTTTTT. Looking up the rest from reference TRBV15 and TRBJ1-4 gives the full variable domain: DAMVIQNPRYQVTQFGKPVTLSCSQTLNHNVMYWYQQKSSQAPKLLFHYYDKDFNNEADTPDNFQSRRPNTSFCFLDIRSPGLGDTAMYLCATSREGAVGEKLFFGSGTQLSVL.

The chain uses TRBV5-1 and TRBJ1-1; possible D gene TRBD1, 6 bases. The CDR3 is 15 residues long. V was clipped by 4 bases and J by 6 bases, with 19 bases between them. The germline V gene encodes CDR1 SGHRS and CDR2 YFSETQ. The CDR3 DNA reads TGCGCCAGCAGCGAGTTCGGGGGGCTAGGAGCTGAAGCTTTCTTT. Translation gives CASSEFGGLGAEAFF.

The chain is built from TRBV19 and TRBJ2-3, with TRBD1 matching 7 bases. CDR3 length: 13 amino acids. J gave up 4 bases and V 3 bases, and 1 base lay outside the gene matches. Germline values: CDR1 LNHDA, CDR2 SQIVND (reference sequence). CDR3 nucleotide sequence: TGTGCCAGTAGTATTACAGGGGCAGATACGCAGTATTTT. Translated: CASSITGADTQYF.

The gene calls are TRBV6-6 and TRBJ2-1, with no clear D. The CDR3 totals 14 residues. Germline CDR1 MNHNY, CDR2 SVGAGI (reference sequence). V was shortened by 3 bases and J by 7 bases, with 13 bases between the two germline ends. This CDR3 is CASSYIYSRNEQFF. DNA of the CDR3: TGTGCCAGCAGTTATATATATTCTCGGAATGAGCAGTTCTTC.

The V gene is TRBV19, the J gene TRBJ1-4; no clear D gene. Per germline, CDR1 LNHDA and CDR2 SQIVND (reference sequence). Trimming left V 9 bases short and J 8 bases short, with 10 bases between. The CDR3 is 11 residues long. This CDR3 reads CASEGFEKLFF. Written as DNA, the CDR3 is TGTGCCAGCGAGGGATTCGAAAAACTGTTTTTT.

The V and J genes are TRBV6-6 and TRBJ2-5; maybe TRBD2 (5 bases). The ends were cut back, 6 bases at V and 4 bases at J, with 12 bases in the middle. CDR3 length equals 13 residues. Germline V gives CDR1 MNHNY, CDR2 SVGAGI (reference sequence). The DNA for the CDR3 is TGTGCCAGCAGGGACCCCGGGGTAGAGACCCAGTACTTC. It translates to CASRDPGVETQYF.

J is TRBJ2-3 and V is TRBV18; D is possibly TRBD1 or TRBD2 (5 bases each). Germline V gene data show CDR1 as KGHSH and CDR2 as LQKENI. The ends were cut back, 3 bases at V and 4 bases at J, with 14 bases in the middle. The CDR3 is 15 residues long. Here the CDR3 DNA reads TGTGCCAGCTCACCGGCGGCAGGGAGATCAGATACGCAGTATTTT. It codes for CASSPAAGRSDTQYF.

This rearrangement joins TRBV6-6 to TRBJ2-7, with D possibly being TRBD2 (6 bases). The CDR3 totals 14 residues. V dropped 6 bases and J dropped 3 bases, with 15 bases sitting between them. Germline V CDR1 and CDR2: MNHNY, SVGAGI (reference sequence). In DNA form, the CDR3 reads TGTGCCAGCAGCCCCTTTAGCGGAAGCTACGAGCAGTACTTC. Its translation is CASSPFSGSYEQYF.

The CDR3 DNA sequence: TGTGCCAGCAGCTTGGTACCAGGCCTAGACTATGGCTACACCTTC. This gives the protein CASSLVPGLDYGYTF. This chain connects TRBV5-5 to TRBJ1-2; D not resolved. Per the germline V gene, CDR1 is SGHKS and CDR2 is YYEKEE (reference sequence). The CDR3 loop spans 15 amino acids. The V gene lost 0 bases and the J gene lost 3 bases, with 12 bases spanning the gap.

The genes are TRBV5-1 and TRBJ2-1; tentatively, D is TRBD1 (6 bases). The CDR3 covers 13 residues. The ends were cut back, 0 bases at V and 6 bases at J, with 7 bases in the middle. Germline assignment: CDR1 SGHRS and CDR2 YFSETQ. The CDR3 sequence: CASSLGGLNEQFF. The CDR3 DNA follows: TGCGCCAGCAGCTTGGGGGGGCTCAATGAGCAGTTCTTC.